The next 8 T cell receptor beta chains were all read from a single sample in a study of T cells in Graves' hyperthyroidism and ophthalmopathy. From RNA transcripts, TCR beta CDR3 regions were amplified. The TCR CDR3 was amplified in a first-round RT-PCR using the HTBI primer set. TCRdb reanalysed the multiplex PCR reads using MiXCR and keeps one entry per CDR3 protein. The table includes about 290,000 distinct CDR3 sequences, about an eighth detected once. The sequenced material came from blood. All receptors derive from a woman aged 25-40 years with Graves' hyperthyroidism that later progressed to Graves' ophthalmopathy.

This clonotype was observed at least ten times. The V call is TRBV30, the J call TRBJ2-7; D unclear. The CDR3 spans 12 residues. CDR1 and CDR2 from the germline V gene are GTSNPN and SVGIG (reference sequence). V lost 1 base to trimming and J lost 3 bases, with 7 bases between them. Here the CDR3 DNA reads TGTGCCTGGAGTGACAGCTACTACGAGCAGTACTTC. It translates to CAWSDSYYEQYF. Full variable domain (outside the CDR3, taken from reference TRBV30 and TRBJ2-7): SQTIHQWPATLVQPVGSPLSLECTVEGTSNPNLYWYRQAAGRGLQLLFYSVGIGQISSEVPQNLSASRPQDRQFILSSKKLLLSDSGFYLCAWSDSYYEQYFGPGTRLTVT.

The chain carries TRBV11-2 and TRBJ2-1, with TRBD1 identical over 9 bases. CDR3 size: 12 residues. Germline-derived CDR1 and CDR2 are SGHAT and FQNNGV. The trim removed 5 bases at V and 9 bases at J, leaving 2 bases unmatched. The CDR3 sequence: CASSADRGEQFF. The CDR3 DNA is TGTGCCAGCAGCGCGGACAGGGGTGAGCAGTTCTTC.

The DNA for the CDR3 is TGTGCCAGCAGTTACCCCCCGGGCAATAATTCACCCCTCCACTTT. This sequence encodes CASSYPPGNNSPLHF. This sequence joins TRBV6-5 and TRBJ1-6; D gene unclear. Trimming removed 2 bases from V and 5 bases from J, with 10 bases in between. This CDR3 is built from 15 residues. CDR1 is MNHEY and CDR2 is SVGAGI in the germline V gene.

The chain has TRBV24-1 and TRBJ2-2, with D hard to call. V was trimmed by 2 bases and J by 5 bases, leaving 5 bases between them. Germline CDR1 and CDR2: KGHDR and SFDVKD. The CDR3 sequence is 13 residues long. As DNA, the CDR3 is TGTGCCACCAGTGATTACACGACCGGGGAGCTGTTTTTT. Protein: CATSDYTTGELFF.

This clonotype was observed at least ten times. This rearrangement joins TRBV28 to TRBJ2-1, with D possibly matching TRBD1 (6 bases). Germline CDR1 reads MDHEN; CDR2 reads SYDVKM. There are 15 residues in the CDR3. Between the trimmed V and J ends, which lost 8 bases and 2 bases, there was a span of 16 bases. The CDR3 is CASSKRDTPYNEQFF. The CDR3 region has the DNA TGTGCCAGCTCAAAACGGGACACTCCCTACAATGAGCAGTTCTTC.

The genes are TRBV4-1 and TRBJ2-7; D uncertain. The CDR3 sequence is 14 residues long. Germline values: CDR1 MGHRA, CDR2 YSYEKL. Between the trimmed V and J ends, which lost 0 bases and 3 bases, there was a span of 9 bases. The CDR3 protein is CASSQELPGYEQYF. DNA for the CDR3: TGCGCCAGCAGCCAAGAACTCCCCGGCTACGAGCAGTACTTC.

In this sample, this clonotype turned up many times. The chain joins TRBV27 to TRBJ2-7; 8 bases are a match to TRBD2. The CDR3 consists of 17 residues. V shed 5 bases, J shed 1 base, and the junction held 13 bases outside the gene matches. Per the germline V gene, CDR1 is MNHEY and CDR2 is SMNVEV (reference sequence). CDR3 coding DNA: TGTGCCAGCAGTAAGACTAGCGCAAACCCACTATCCTACGAGCAGTACTTC. As protein: CASSKTSANPLSYEQYF.

About this clonotype itself: One junction end disagrees with the germline gene, perhaps due to a read error. The chain recombines TRBV6-5 with TRBJ2-1; D possibly uses TRBD1 or TRBD2 (5 bases each). CDR3 length equals 15 residues. Germline loops: CDR1 MNHEY, CDR2 SVGAGI. The CDR3 nucleotides are TGTGCCTGCAGTTACTCCGGGACCACCTACAATGAGCAGTTCTTC. It encodes CACSYSGTTYNEQFF.